The 27 T cell receptor beta chains given below trace back to one sample, sequenced in a study of PD-1 blockade in mismatch repair-deficient tumors. Data came from immunoSEQ multiplex PCR; TCRdb stores just in-frame clones and leaves some out. The sample includes 120,000 or so clones, approximately 91% of them seen just once. This specimen was peripheral blood, taken roughly 67 weeks after starting pembrolizumab. These receptors all stem from an adult with mismatch repair-deficient cancer.

The V gene is TRBV5-1, the J gene TRBJ2-7, with TRBD1 matching over 7 bases. The V and J ends lost 0 bases and 1 base, in that order; junction bases with no gene match: 7. There are 16 residues in the CDR3. Germline CDR1 reads SGHRS; CDR2 reads YFSETQ. Here the CDR3 reads CASSLEGAHPSYEQYF. Written as DNA, the CDR3 is TGCGCCAGCAGCTTGGAGGGGGCCCATCCATCCTACGAGCAGTACTTC.

V is TRBV10-3 and J is TRBJ2-7, with D hard to call. Trimming took off 4 bases at V and 2 bases at J, with 15 bases between the two ends. Germline loops: CDR1 ENHRY, CDR2 SYGVKD. This CDR3 has 15 residues. CDR3 loop: CAISGSARNPYEQYF. The DNA for the CDR3 is TGTGCCATCAGTGGTTCCGCCCGCAACCCCTACGAGCAGTACTTC.

CDR3 amino acids: CASSLGRGSTEAFF. CDR3 DNA sequence: TGTGCCAGCAGCTTAGGTCGAGGGAGCACTGAAGCTTTCTTT. The chain carries TRBV5-4 and TRBJ1-1; D is uncertain. The V gene lost 2 bases and the J gene lost 4 bases, with 12 bases spanning the gap. Germline CDR1 and CDR2: SGHNT and YYREEE (reference sequence). The CDR3 spans 14 residues.

The table lists this clone with a count of one. The chain has TRBV11-3 and TRBJ2-3, with TRBD2 as a possible D gene (6 bases). This CDR3 contains 15 residues. Germline loops: CDR1 SGHNT, CDR2 YENEEA. V shed 2 bases and J shed 1 base, with 10 bases lying between them. Written as DNA, the CDR3 is TGTGCCAGCAGCTTATCTCCGGGGGGCACAGATACGCAGTATTTT. It specifies CASSLSPGGTDTQYF.

The chain joins TRBV15 to TRBJ2-2, with D unclear. CDR1 LNHNV and CDR2 YYDKDF come from the germline V gene (reference sequence). V was shortened by 11 bases and J by 5 bases, with 18 bases between the two germline ends. The CDR3 is 14 amino acids. CDR3 sequence: CAACRGYNTGELFF. The DNA for the CDR3 is TGTGCCGCCTGCCGAGGATACAATACCGGGGAGCTGTTTTTT.

The rearrangement joins TRBV30 to TRBJ1-2; 7 nucleotides agree with TRBD1. The germline V gene has CDR1 GTSNPN and CDR2 SVGIG (reference sequence). Trimming cost V 8 bases and J 5 bases; bases outside gene matches: 11. CDR3 length: 13 residues. This CDR3 is CASSTGVRYGYTF. The CDR3 DNA is TGTGCCAGTAGTACAGGGGTTCGGTATGGCTACACCTTC. The complete variable domain, with remaining parts taken from reference TRBV30 and TRBJ1-2, reads SQTIHQWPATLVQPVGSPLSLECTVEGTSNPNLYWYRQAAGRGLQLLFYSVGIGQISSEVPQNLSASRPQDRQFILSSKKLLLSDSGFYLCASSTGVRYGYTFGSGTRLTVV.

This rearrangement joins TRBV7-8 to TRBJ2-2, with D perhaps assigned TRBD1 or TRBD2 (6 bases each). Trimming removed 5 bases from V and 4 bases from J, with 17 bases in between. The CDR3 loop spans 16 amino acids. The germline V gene has CDR1 SGHVS and CDR2 FQNEAQ. CDR3 sequence (DNA): TGTGCCAGCAGCCCACGAGGGGGGCTATTCACCGGGGAGCTGTTTTTT. This encodes CASSPRGGLFTGELFF.

The chain carries TRBV30 and TRBJ2-1; D remains ambiguous. Germline V gives CDR1 GTSNPN, CDR2 SVGIG (reference sequence). V was pared by 0 bases and J by 0 bases, with 9 bases between. The CDR3 is 15 residues long. The CDR3 sequence: CAWSVFGYSYNEQFF. The CDR3 DNA follows: TGTGCCTGGAGTGTATTCGGGTACTCCTACAATGAGCAGTTCTTC.

The count of this clone is one. The rearrangement links TRBV27 to TRBJ2-2; 11 bases are shared with TRBD2. Germline-derived CDR1 and CDR2 are MNHEY and SMNVEV (reference sequence). CDR3 length equals 15 residues. V shed 5 bases and J 6 bases; nucleotides not matched to a gene: 5. CDR3 sequence reads: CASSPIAGGPGELFF. For the CDR3, the DNA is TGTGCCAGCAGTCCTATAGCGGGAGGGCCCGGGGAGCTGTTTTTT.

This chain joins TRBV6-1 and TRBJ2-5; TRBD1 matches at 9 bases. The CDR3 loop spans 14 amino acids. Per germline, CDR1 MNHNS and CDR2 SASEGT. Losses at the gene ends were 6 bases for V and 3 bases for J; bases not matched to a gene: 5. CDR3 in DNA: TGTGCCAGCAGGGACCGACAGGGGGAAGAGACCCAGTACTTC. Its translation is CASRDRQGEETQYF.

This chain links TRBV5-4 with TRBJ2-7; 8 bases agree with TRBD1. The V segment lost 3 bases and the J segment 5 bases; nucleotides outside the gene matches: 7. CDR1 is SGHNT and CDR2 is YYREEE in the germline V gene (reference sequence). This CDR3 is built from 14 residues. The CDR3 nucleotides are TGTGCCAGCAGCTCCGGACAGGGTTGGGACGAGCAGTACTTC. Its protein is CASSSGQGWDEQYF.

The gene calls are TRBV4-3 and TRBJ2-5; tentatively, D is TRBD1 (6 bases). This CDR3 has 15 residues. Deletions cut 1 base from V and 3 bases from J, with 12 bases between. Germline V CDR1 and CDR2: LGHNA, YSLEER. This CDR3 reads CASSQVLRGKETQYF. CDR3 sequence (DNA): TGCGCCAGCAGCCAAGTTCTCAGGGGAAAAGAGACCCAGTACTTC.

This clone was seen a handful of times. For the CDR3, the DNA is TGTGCCAGCAGCTTAGGGGGACAGGGACTCACAGATACGCAGTATTTT. Translating gives CASSLGGQGLTDTQYF. The V call is TRBV7-2, the J call TRBJ2-3; 9 bases are a match to TRBD1. In germline, CDR1 is SGHTA, CDR2 FQGNSA. Losses at the gene ends were 1 base for V and 2 bases for J; bases not matched to a gene: 4. This CDR3 region has 16 residues.

The gene calls are TRBV11-1 and TRBJ2-2, with D possibly matching TRBD1 (5 bases). There are 13 residues in the CDR3. Germline V gene lookup returns CDR1 SGHAT and CDR2 FQDESV (reference sequence). V lost 2 bases and J lost 5, with 6 bases in between. CDR3 residues: CASSLRGTGELFF. CDR3 DNA: TGTGCCAGCAGCTTAAGGGGAACCGGGGAGCTGTTTTTT.

The chain is built from TRBV5-6 and TRBJ2-1; 8 nucleotides match TRBD2. There are 18 residues in the CDR3. CDR1 is SGHDT and CDR2 is YYEEEE in the germline V gene. V was pared by 0 bases and J by 0 bases, with 8 bases of the junction left unmatched. CDR3 in amino acids: CASSLADRTSGSYNEQFF. CDR3 in DNA: TGTGCCAGCAGCTTGGCCGATCGCACTAGCGGCTCCTACAATGAGCAGTTCTTC.

This sequence joins TRBV4-1 and TRBJ2-7; D is unclear. V was shortened by 0 bases and J by 9 bases, with 15 bases between the two germline ends. This CDR3 has 14 amino acids. CDR1 and CDR2 (germline): MGHRA, YSYEKL. The CDR3 loop reads CASSQDPGTLRQYF. In DNA, the CDR3 is TGCGCCAGCAGCCAAGATCCCGGTACCTTACGGCAGTACTTC.

CDR3 residues: CASSQVGLAGNYEQYF. For the CDR3, the DNA is TGTGCCAGCAGCCAAGTTGGACTAGCGGGAAACTACGAGCAGTACTTC. The chain has TRBV4-2 and TRBJ2-7; 12 nucleotides line up with TRBD2. V lost 1 base and J lost 3; bases outside the gene matches: 4. This CDR3 has 16 residues. Germline V gene sequence: CDR1 LGHNA, CDR2 YNFKEQ.

The chain has TRBV5-1 and TRBJ1-2, with unresolved D. Trimming left V 2 bases short and J 2 bases short, with 10 bases between. The CDR3 is 14 amino acids. The germline CDR1 and CDR2 sequences are SGHRS and YFSETQ. CDR3: CASSFKAGNYGYTF. Written as DNA, the CDR3 is TGCGCCAGCAGCTTTAAAGCGGGCAACTATGGCTACACCTTC.

The rearrangement links TRBV13 to TRBJ2-7, with 9 bases fitting TRBD1. CDR1 PRHDT and CDR2 FYEKMQ come from the germline V gene (reference sequence). The CDR3 is 14 residues long. Trimming at V came to 5 bases and at J to 1 base, leaving 3 bases not matched to a gene. DNA of the CDR3: TGTGCCAGCAGCACCGGGACAGGGTCCTACGAGCAGTACTTC. Translation: CASSTGTGSYEQYF.

This chain uses TRBV29-1 with TRBJ2-1, with D uncertain. Germline V gives CDR1 SQVTM, CDR2 ANQGSEA. The CDR3 totals 13 residues. V lost 3 bases and J lost 1, with 7 bases in between. CDR3 loop: CSVDLVSYNEQFF. CDR3 DNA: TGCAGCGTTGACCTAGTTTCCTACAATGAGCAGTTCTTC.

The chain carries TRBV27 and TRBJ2-7; 8 positions agree with TRBD1. The CDR3 is made up of 15 amino acids. Germline V gene lookup returns CDR1 MNHEY and CDR2 SMNVEV (reference sequence). J lost 7 bases, V lost 4 bases, and 12 bases had no gene match. DNA of the CDR3: TGTGCCAGCAGTTCGGACAGGGATCTCTTTAGTGAGCAGTACTTC. Residues: CASSSDRDLFSEQYF.

The count of this clone is one. The V call is TRBV5-1, the J call TRBJ2-2; D is uncertain. V was pared by 0 bases and J by 4 bases, with 10 bases between. Germline V CDR1 and CDR2: SGHRS, YFSETQ. The CDR3 length is 15 residues. CDR3 nucleotides: TGCGCCAGCAGCTTGGATGTCGGTCCCACCGGGGAGCTGTTTTTT. Translated, it gives CASSLDVGPTGELFF.

This rearrangement joins TRBV28 to TRBJ2-7; 8 nucleotides line up with TRBD2. V gave up 6 bases and J gave up 3 bases; unmatched junction bases: 10. The CDR3 has 15 residues. Germline V gene sequence: CDR1 MDHEN, CDR2 SYDVKM. The CDR3 coding sequence is TGTGCCAGCAGACCTGCGGCGGGGGGCTTCTACGAGCAGTACTTC. Translated, it gives CASRPAAGGFYEQYF.

DNA of the CDR3: TGTGCCAGCAGTGAAATATCGCTCACAGATACGCAGTATTTT. This translates into CASSEISLTDTQYF. The gene calls are TRBV25-1 and TRBJ2-3; D is undetermined. Germline lookup yields CDR1 MGHDK and CDR2 SYGVNS. V was shortened by 2 bases and J by 2 bases, with 8 bases between the two germline ends. The CDR3 runs 14 residues.

V is TRBV28 and J is TRBJ2-1; D remains ambiguous. From germline, CDR1 is MDHEN and CDR2 SYDVKM. The ends were cut back, 5 bases at V and 5 bases at J, with 13 bases in the middle. The CDR3 length is 14 residues. The CDR3 region is CASSTLDGDNEQFF. CDR3 nucleotide sequence: TGTGCCAGCAGTACCTTGGACGGTGACAATGAGCAGTTCTTC.

This clone was observed a single time. The V gene is TRBV5-1, the J gene TRBJ2-1, with 9 bases that match TRBD1. V shed 4 bases and J 4 bases; nucleotides not matched to a gene: 3. Looked up from germline, CDR1 is SGHRS and CDR2 is YFSETQ. The CDR3 length is 14 residues. The CDR3 DNA is TGCGCCAGCAGCAAGGGACAGGGTTACAATGAGCAGTTCTTC. Residues: CASSKGQGYNEQFF.

The V gene is TRBV6-5, the J gene TRBJ2-7; the D is unclear. The germline V gene encodes CDR1 MNHEY and CDR2 SVGAGI. With 5 bases removed from V and 5 bases from J, the gap between germline ends came to 10 bases. The length of the CDR3 is 12 residues. CDR3 in DNA: TGTGCCAGCAGTAATCCCAGGAACGAGCAGTACTTC. Translation gives CASSNPRNEQYF.